This T cell receptor beta chain appears in the sequencing data of a study of blood T cell repertoires in COVID-19. Study as a whole: Italy, Spain and the United States were the sources of the convalescent and acute COVID-19 samples. The cDNA or gDNA used as material had been derived from T cells, B-cell-depleted T cells, or PBMCs.

The ends were cut back, 5 bases at V and 2 bases at J, with 10 bases in the middle. Germline CDR1 SGHTA, CDR2 FQGTGA. The CDR3 contains 14 residues. In the original analysis: By means of reference gene primer amplification, nucleated cell counts were estimated. Assay used: immunoSEQ multiplex PCR; TCRdb lists only in-frame clones, some missing. V and J calls plus clone size are reproduced from that table; the DNA served to infer D and trimming. Of about 380,000 clones in the sample, roughly 85% were seen once. This receptor was identified in a woman aged 18-29 years with acute or convalescent COVID-19. The sequencing input was peripheral blood. The chain combines TRBV7-3 with TRBJ2-1, with a possible D match to TRBD2 (5 bases). This CDR3 reads CASSPNGAYNEQFF. DNA for the CDR3: TGTGCCAGCAGCCCCAACGGGGCCTACAATGAGCAGTTCTTC.